Following are 5 T cell receptor beta chains from one sample sequenced in a study of blood T cell repertoires in COVID-19. Here immunoSEQ multiplex PCR was the method, and the copy in TCRdb shows in-frame clones only, minus some. This sample carries about 94,000 clones, under 80% of them seen once, and the ten largest clones take under 5%. Sequenced input: peripheral blood. These receptors were taken from a man in his 70s with COVID-19, enrolled during active disease.

This chain uses TRBV14 with TRBJ2-1; 9 nucleotides align to TRBD1. The CDR3 has 16 amino acids. Germline lookup yields CDR1 SGHDN and CDR2 FVKESK. Germline trimming cut 2 bases from V and 7 bases from J; bases unmatched to any gene: 9. CDR3 nucleotides: TGTGCCAGCAGCCAAACAACAGGGGGCGCAAGGAATGAGCAGTTCTTC. Translated: CASSQTTGGARNEQFF.

This clone was found a few times. This chain connects TRBV10-3 to TRBJ2-1, with 16 bases identical to TRBD2. This CDR3 contains 19 residues. J gave up 2 bases and V 6 bases, and 10 bases lay outside the gene matches. Germline V gene sequence: CDR1 ENHRY, CDR2 SYGVKD. The CDR3 here is CAISPGLAGGPDTYNEQFF. Written as DNA, the CDR3 is TGTGCCATCAGCCCGGGACTAGCGGGAGGGCCTGACACCTACAATGAGCAGTTCTTC.

The chain employs TRBV2 and TRBJ2-1, with D tentatively TRBD2 (6 bases). Germline V gives CDR1 SNHLY, CDR2 FYNNEI. Trimming took 7 bases from V and 3 from J, leaving 19 bases between them. The CDR3 sequence is 16 residues long. CDR3 nucleotides: TGTGCCAGCATGGTAGGCGGGACCTTCTTCTACAATGAGCAGTTCTTC. It codes for CASMVGGTFFYNEQFF.

The V call is TRBV2, the J call TRBJ1-1, with D unresolved. This CDR3 has 14 residues. Germline V lookup: CDR1 SNHLY, CDR2 FYNNEI. V was cut by 5 bases and J by 3 bases, with 13 bases left in between. Here the CDR3 DNA reads TGTGCCAGCAGTAGTAGCCACGGGGACACTGAAGCTTTCTTT. As protein: CASSSSHGDTEAFF.

This clone was counted a few times. This chain uses TRBV5-1 with TRBJ1-1; TRBD1 is a possible D gene (6 bases). Germline CDR1 reads SGHRS; CDR2 reads YFSETQ. The CDR3 spans 14 residues. V was shortened by 3 bases and J by 1 base, with 10 bases between the two germline ends. The chain's CDR3 is CASSSGQTNTEAFF. CDR3 in DNA: TGCGCCAGCAGCTCCGGACAGACGAACACTGAAGCTTTCTTT.